This is a list of T cell receptor beta chains from one sample in a study of CD8 T cells in ankylosing spondylitis. TCRdb re-derived calls from the 5' RACE reads in MiXCR, one entry per CDR3 protein. Among under 200,000 distinct CDR3 sequences, around a tenth were seen once, and the ten largest hold about 29%. Sequenced material: blood, either unsorted or a sorted T cell fraction (not recorded which). The receptors derive from a male donor with ankylosing spondylitis or in good health (not recorded which). Both conserved end residues are trimmed from each CDR3. For some rows the clone size is stated as once, few or many, or as a class when expanded; others skip it.

>-|TRBJ1-1|TRBV5-1
ASSPRASENTEAF
>-|TRBJ2-1|TRBV20-1
SARPRTGGRNEQF
>many|TRBJ1-3|TRBV12-3/TRBV12-4
ASGSGNTIY
>many|TRBJ2-1|TRBV3-1
ASSQDVDLEQF
>many|TRBJ2-5|TRBV27
ASSLFGESQETQY
>many|TRBJ2-5|TRBV29-1
SVEDHSQY
>-|TRBJ2-3|TRBV21-1
ASILGLAVHDTQY
>few|TRBJ2-6|TRBV6-1
ATQRQGAGANVLT
>-|TRBJ1-6|TRBV2
AGSEISDNSPLH
>few|TRBJ2-5|TRBV23-1
ASSPPFSIAENQETQY
>few|TRBJ2-3|TRBV7-9
ASSLANTQY
>many|TRBJ1-1|TRBV12-3/TRBV12-4
ASSLTATTEAF
>-|TRBJ2-3|TRBV24-1
ATSEGGQSTDTQY
>many|TRBJ1-4|TRBV4-1
ASTKAGGDRKGINEKLF
>-|TRBJ2-1|TRBV5-1
ASSLEGVDEQF
>-|TRBJ2-7|TRBV7-2
ASSTDGGRKEGEQY
>many|TRBJ2-1|TRBV15
ATGRAGGLNEQF
>-|TRBJ1-1|TRBV12-3/TRBV12-4
ASSPRQGNNEAF
>many|TRBJ2-5|TRBV27
ASSATSGGAETQY
>many|TRBJ2-1|TRBV20-1
SARISSGGADNEQF
>many|TRBJ1-4|TRBV20-1
SARTGTGDEKLF
>many|TRBJ2-1|TRBV29-1
SVEERGMTYNEQF
>many|TRBJ2-3|TRBV24-1
ATSDFTDTQY
>many|TRBJ2-5|TRBV28
ASTDGGAETQY
>many|TRBJ2-3|TRBV9
ASSVAWTSGRDTQY
>many|TRBJ2-7|TRBV29-1
SVVSPGGHEQY
>many|TRBJ2-1|TRBV30
AWGALTGKNEQF
>many|TRBJ1-4|TRBV5-4
ASSLGQSEKLF
>many|TRBJ2-3|TRBV4-2
ASSQELRLDNTQY
>few|TRBJ1-2|TRBV6-1
ASSDPGQGANGYT